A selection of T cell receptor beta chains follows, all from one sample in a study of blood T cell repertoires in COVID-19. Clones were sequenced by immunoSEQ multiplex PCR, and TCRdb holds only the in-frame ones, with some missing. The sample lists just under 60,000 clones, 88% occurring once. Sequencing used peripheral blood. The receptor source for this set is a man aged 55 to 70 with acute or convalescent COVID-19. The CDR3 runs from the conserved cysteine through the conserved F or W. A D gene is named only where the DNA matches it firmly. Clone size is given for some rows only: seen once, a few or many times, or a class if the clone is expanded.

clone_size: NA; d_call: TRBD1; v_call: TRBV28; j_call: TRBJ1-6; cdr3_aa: CASSSSGQGNSPLHF; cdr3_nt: TGTGCCAGCAGTTCCTCGGGACAGGGGAATTCACCCCTCCACTTT
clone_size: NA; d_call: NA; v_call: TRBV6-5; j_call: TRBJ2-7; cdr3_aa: CASITTAGGEQYF; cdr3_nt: TGTGCCAGCATAACGACAGCCGGTGGCGAGCAGTACTTC
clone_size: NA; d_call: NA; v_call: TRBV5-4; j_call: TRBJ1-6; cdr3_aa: CASSHKTGRASYNSPLHF; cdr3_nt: TGTGCCAGCAGCCATAAGACAGGACGCGCCTCCTATAATTCACCCCTCCACTTT
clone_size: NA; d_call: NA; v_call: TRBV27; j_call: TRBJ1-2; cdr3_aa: CASSFYSGGANYGYTF; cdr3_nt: TGTGCCAGCAGTTTTTACAGCGGGGGGGCTAACTATGGCTACACCTTC
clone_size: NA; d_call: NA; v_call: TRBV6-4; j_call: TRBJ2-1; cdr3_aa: CAGRRTEISRSSYNEQFF; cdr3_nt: TGTGCCGGTCGAAGGACAGAAATCTCGCGAAGCTCCTACAATGAGCAGTTCTTC
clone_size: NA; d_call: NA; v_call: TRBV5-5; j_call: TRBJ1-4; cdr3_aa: CASSTDSLEKLFF; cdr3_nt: TGTGCCAGCAGCACCGACAGTCTCGAAAAACTGTTTTTT
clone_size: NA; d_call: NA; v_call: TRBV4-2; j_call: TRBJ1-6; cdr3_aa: CASSQYSGGYNSPLHF; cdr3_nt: TGTGCCAGCAGCCAATACAGCGGTGGCTATAATTCACCCCTCCACTTT
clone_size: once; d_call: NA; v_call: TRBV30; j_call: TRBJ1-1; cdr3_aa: CAWSVSEAFF; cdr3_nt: TGTGCCTGGAGTGTATCGGAAGCTTTCTTT
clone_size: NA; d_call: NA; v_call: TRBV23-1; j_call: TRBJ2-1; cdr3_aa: CASSDSRSAPSGSYNEQFF; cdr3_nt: TGCGCCAGCAGTGATAGTCGAAGTGCCCCCTCAGGCTCCTACAATGAGCAGTTCTTC
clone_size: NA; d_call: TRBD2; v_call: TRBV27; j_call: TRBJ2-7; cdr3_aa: CASRRFSGGSTDEQYF; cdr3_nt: TGTGCCAGTAGACGGTTTAGTGGCGGGAGTACCGACGAGCAGTACTTC
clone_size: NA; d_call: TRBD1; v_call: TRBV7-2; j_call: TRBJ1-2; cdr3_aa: CASSSPDTGGLSYTF; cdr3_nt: TGTGCCAGCAGCTCCCCTGACACAGGGGGGCTAAGCTACACCTTC
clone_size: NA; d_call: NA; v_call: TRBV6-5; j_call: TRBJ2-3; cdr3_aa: CASSYTGEVDTQYF; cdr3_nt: TGTGCCAGCAGTTATACAGGGGAGGTAGATACGCAGTATTTT
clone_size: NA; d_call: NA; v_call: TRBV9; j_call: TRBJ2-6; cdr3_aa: CASSVGRSSGANVLTF; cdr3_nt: TGTGCCAGCAGCGTAGGGAGGAGCTCTGGGGCCAACGTCCTGACTTTC
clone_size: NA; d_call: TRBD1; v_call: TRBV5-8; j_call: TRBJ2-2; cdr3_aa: CASSSRGTGELFF; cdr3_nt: TGTGCCAGCAGCTCCAGGGGGACCGGGGAGCTGTTTTTT
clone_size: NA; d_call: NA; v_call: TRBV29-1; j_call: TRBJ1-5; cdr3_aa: CSVERGDTNQPQHF; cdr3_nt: TGCAGCGTTGAGAGAGGGGACACCAATCAGCCCCAGCATTTT
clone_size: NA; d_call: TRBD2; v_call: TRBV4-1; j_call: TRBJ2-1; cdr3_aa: CASSQRTSGRLDNEQFF; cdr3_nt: TGCGCCAGCAGCCAACGGACTAGCGGGAGGCTCGACAATGAGCAGTTCTTC
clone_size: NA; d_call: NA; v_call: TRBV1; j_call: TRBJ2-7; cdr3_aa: CTTTSLAYHQYF; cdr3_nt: TGCACCACCACTAGTCTGGCGTACCACCAGTACTTC
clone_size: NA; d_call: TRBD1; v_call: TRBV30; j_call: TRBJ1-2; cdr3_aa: CAWKRDRVIVGYGYTF; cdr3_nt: TGTGCCTGGAAACGGGACAGGGTAATAGTTGGGTATGGCTACACCTTC
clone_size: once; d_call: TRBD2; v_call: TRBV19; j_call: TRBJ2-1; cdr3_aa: CASSIGRPGGKNEQFF; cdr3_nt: TGTGCCAGTAGTATAGGCCGTCCGGGAGGTAAAAATGAGCAGTTCTTC
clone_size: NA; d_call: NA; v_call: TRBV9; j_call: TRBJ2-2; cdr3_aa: CASSRIAQTNTGELFF; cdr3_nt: TGTGCCAGCAGCAGAATAGCGCAAACGAACACCGGGGAGCTGTTTTTT
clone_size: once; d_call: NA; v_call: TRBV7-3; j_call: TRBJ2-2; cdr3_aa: CASSLIAYTGELFF; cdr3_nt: TGTGCCAGCAGCTTAATCGCGTATACCGGGGAGCTGTTTTTT
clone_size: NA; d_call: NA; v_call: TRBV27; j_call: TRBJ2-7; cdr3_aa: CASSRGAVTYF; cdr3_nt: TGTGCCAGCAGTCGTGGGGCCGTTACGTACTTC
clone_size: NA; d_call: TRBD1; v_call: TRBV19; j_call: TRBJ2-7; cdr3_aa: CASSSTGNEQYF; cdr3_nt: TGTGCCAGTAGTTCGACAGGGAACGAGCAGTACTTC
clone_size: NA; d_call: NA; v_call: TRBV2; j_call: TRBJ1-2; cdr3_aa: CASLVEGLANYGYTF; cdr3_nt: TGTGCCAGCCTTGTGGAGGGATTAGCTAACTATGGCTACACCTTC
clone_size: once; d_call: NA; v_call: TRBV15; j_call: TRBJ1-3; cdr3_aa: CATSRETLRNTIYF; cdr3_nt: TGTGCCACCAGCAGAGAAACTCTCCGAAACACCATATATTTT
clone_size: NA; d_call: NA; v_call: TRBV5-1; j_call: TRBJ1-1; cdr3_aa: CASSPGGGAMNTEAFF; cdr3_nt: TGCGCCAGCAGCCCCGGGGGAGGGGCTATGAACACTGAAGCTTTCTTT
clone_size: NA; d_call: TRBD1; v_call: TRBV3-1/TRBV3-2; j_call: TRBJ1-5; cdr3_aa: CASSQGTGLGQPQHF; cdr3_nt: TGTGCCAGCAGCCAAGGGACAGGCCTCGGGCAGCCCCAGCATTTT
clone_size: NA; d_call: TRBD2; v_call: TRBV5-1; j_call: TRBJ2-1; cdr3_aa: CASSLASSGRNEQFF; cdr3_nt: TGCGCCAGCAGCTTGGCCTCTAGCGGGAGAAATGAGCAGTTCTTC
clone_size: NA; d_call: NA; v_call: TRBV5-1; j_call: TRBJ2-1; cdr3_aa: CASSSNPGVSNEQFF; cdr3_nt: TGCGCCAGCAGCTCTAACCCGGGAGTTTCCAATGAGCAGTTCTTC
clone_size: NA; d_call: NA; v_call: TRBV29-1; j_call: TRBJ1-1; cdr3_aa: CSVEGGNTEAFF; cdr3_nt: TGCAGCGTTGAGGGGGGGAACACTGAAGCTTTCTTT
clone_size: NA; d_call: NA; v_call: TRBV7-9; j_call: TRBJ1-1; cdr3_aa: CASSLLHGGNTEAFF; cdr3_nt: TGTGCCAGCAGCTTACTCCACGGGGGGAACACTGAAGCTTTCTTT
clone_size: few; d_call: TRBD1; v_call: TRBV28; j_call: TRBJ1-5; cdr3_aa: CASSLFSGGRLHQPQHF; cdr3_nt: TGTGCCAGCAGTTTGTTCTCAGGGGGTCGGCTGCATCAGCCCCAGCATTTT
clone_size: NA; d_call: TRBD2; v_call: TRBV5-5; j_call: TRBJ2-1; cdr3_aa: CASSGGLAGYNEQFF; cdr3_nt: TGTGCCAGCAGCGGCGGGCTAGCGGGGTACAATGAGCAGTTCTTC
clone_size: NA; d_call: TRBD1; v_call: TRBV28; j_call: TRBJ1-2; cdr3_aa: CASSLRGDYGYTF; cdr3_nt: TGTGCCAGCAGCCTCAGGGGGGACTATGGCTACACCTTC
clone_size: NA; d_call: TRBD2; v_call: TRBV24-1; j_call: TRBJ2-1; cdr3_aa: CATSDPEGSGVNEQFF; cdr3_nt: TGTGCCACCAGTGACCCAGAAGGTAGCGGGGTAAATGAGCAGTTCTTC
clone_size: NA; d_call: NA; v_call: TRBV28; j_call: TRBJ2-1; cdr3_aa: CASSQIYPPRDNEQFF; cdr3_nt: TGTGCCAGCAGTCAAATCTACCCACCACGGGACAATGAGCAGTTCTTC
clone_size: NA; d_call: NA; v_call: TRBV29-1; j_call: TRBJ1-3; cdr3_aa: CSVVVRGTGNTIYF; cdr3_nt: TGCAGCGTTGTTGTACGGGGGACCGGAAACACCATATATTTT
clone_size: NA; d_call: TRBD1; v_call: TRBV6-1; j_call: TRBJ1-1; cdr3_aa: CASNDPGQGQGTEAFF; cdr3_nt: TGTGCCAGCAATGATCCGGGACAGGGGCAGGGCACTGAAGCTTTCTTT
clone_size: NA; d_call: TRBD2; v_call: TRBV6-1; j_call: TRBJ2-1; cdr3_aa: CASSDRLADLRDEQFF; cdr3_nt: TGTGCCAGCAGTGATCGACTAGCGGACCTCCGAGATGAGCAGTTCTTC
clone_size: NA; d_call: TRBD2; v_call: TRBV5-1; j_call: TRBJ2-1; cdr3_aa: CASSWRLAGGSSYNEQFF; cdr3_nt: TGCGCCAGCAGCTGGCGGCTAGCGGGAGGCAGCTCCTACAATGAGCAGTTCTTC
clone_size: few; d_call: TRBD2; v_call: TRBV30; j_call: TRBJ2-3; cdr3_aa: CAWSVHGGRAETQYF; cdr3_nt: TGTGCCTGGAGTGTACATGGCGGGAGGGCCGAGACGCAGTATTTT
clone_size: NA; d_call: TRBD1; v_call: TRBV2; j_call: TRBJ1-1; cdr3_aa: CASGPGTGNTEAFF; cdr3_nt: TGTGCCAGCGGGCCCGGGACAGGGAACACTGAAGCTTTCTTT
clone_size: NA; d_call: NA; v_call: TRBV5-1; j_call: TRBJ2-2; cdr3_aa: CASTRTGWEDTGELFF; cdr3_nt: TGCGCCAGCACCCGTACGGGGTGGGAGGACACCGGGGAGCTGTTTTTT
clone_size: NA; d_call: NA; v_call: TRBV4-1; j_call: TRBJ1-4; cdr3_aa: CASSRATEYNEKLFF; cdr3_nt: TGCGCCAGCAGCCGAGCGACAGAATATAATGAAAAACTGTTTTTT
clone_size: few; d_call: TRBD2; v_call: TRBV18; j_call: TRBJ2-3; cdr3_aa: CASSRGLAGETTQYF; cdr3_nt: TGTGCCAGCTCAAGGGGGCTAGCGGGAGAAACTACGCAGTATTTT
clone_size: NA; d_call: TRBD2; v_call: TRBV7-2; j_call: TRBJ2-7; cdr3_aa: CASSQTGTSVYEQYF; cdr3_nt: TGTGCCAGCAGCCAAACCGGGACTAGCGTCTACGAGCAGTACTTC
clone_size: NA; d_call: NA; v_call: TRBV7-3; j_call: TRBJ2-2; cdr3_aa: CASSLSGGTGELFF; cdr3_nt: TGTGCCAGCAGCTTATCCGGCGGGACCGGGGAGCTGTTTTTT
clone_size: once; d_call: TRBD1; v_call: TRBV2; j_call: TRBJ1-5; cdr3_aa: CASTAGPGRGQGNQPQHF; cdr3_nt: TGTGCCAGCACCGCGGGCCCGGGAAGGGGGCAAGGCAATCAGCCCCAGCATTTT
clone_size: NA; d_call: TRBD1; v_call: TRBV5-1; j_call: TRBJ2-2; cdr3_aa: CASTSDRGLNTGELFF; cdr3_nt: TGCGCCAGCACCTCGGACAGGGGGCTTAACACCGGGGAGCTGTTTTTT
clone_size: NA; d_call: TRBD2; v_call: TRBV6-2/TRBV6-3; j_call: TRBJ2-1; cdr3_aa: CASSYPKGRTSAVEQFF; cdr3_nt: TGTGCCAGCAGTTACCCCAAGGGACGGACTAGCGCGGTTGAGCAGTTCTTC
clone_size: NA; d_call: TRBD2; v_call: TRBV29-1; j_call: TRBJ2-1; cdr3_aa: CSVYYGGLAGVGSYNEQFF; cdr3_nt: TGCAGCGTTTACTACGGGGGACTAGCGGGAGTCGGCTCCTACAATGAGCAGTTCTTC
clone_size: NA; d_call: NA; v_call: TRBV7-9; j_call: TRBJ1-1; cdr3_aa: CASKKDRMNTEAFF; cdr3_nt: TGTGCCAGCAAGAAGGACAGAATGAACACTGAAGCTTTCTTT
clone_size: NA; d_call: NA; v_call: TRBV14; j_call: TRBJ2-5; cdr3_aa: CASSPEGGETQYF; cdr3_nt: TGTGCCAGCAGCCCCGAGGGTGGGGAGACCCAGTACTTC
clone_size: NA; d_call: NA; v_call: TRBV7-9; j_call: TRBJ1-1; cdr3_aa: CASSLRGTSSEAFF; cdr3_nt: TGTGCCAGCAGCTTACGGGGGACTAGTTCTGAAGCTTTCTTT
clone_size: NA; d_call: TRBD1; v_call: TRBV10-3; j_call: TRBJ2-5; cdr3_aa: CAIRAGTGGIETQYF; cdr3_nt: TGTGCCATCAGGGCCGGGACAGGGGGCATAGAGACCCAGTACTTC
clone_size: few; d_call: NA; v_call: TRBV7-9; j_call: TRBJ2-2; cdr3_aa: CASSLKGVGTGELFF; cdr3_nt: TGTGCCAGCAGCTTGAAGGGGGTTGGCACCGGGGAGCTGTTTTTT
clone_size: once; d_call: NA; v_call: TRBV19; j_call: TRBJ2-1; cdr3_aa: CASSPRVYNEQFF; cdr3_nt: TGTGCCAGTAGTCCCAGGGTGTACAATGAGCAGTTCTTC
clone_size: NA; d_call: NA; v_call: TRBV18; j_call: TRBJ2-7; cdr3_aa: CASSPSSDEQYF; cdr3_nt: TGTGCCAGCTCACCATCTTCTGACGAGCAGTACTTC
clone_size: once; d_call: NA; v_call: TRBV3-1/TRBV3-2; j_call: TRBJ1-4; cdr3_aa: CASSQKGVANEKLFF; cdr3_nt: TGTGCCAGCAGCCAAAAGGGGGTGGCTAATGAAAAACTGTTTTTT